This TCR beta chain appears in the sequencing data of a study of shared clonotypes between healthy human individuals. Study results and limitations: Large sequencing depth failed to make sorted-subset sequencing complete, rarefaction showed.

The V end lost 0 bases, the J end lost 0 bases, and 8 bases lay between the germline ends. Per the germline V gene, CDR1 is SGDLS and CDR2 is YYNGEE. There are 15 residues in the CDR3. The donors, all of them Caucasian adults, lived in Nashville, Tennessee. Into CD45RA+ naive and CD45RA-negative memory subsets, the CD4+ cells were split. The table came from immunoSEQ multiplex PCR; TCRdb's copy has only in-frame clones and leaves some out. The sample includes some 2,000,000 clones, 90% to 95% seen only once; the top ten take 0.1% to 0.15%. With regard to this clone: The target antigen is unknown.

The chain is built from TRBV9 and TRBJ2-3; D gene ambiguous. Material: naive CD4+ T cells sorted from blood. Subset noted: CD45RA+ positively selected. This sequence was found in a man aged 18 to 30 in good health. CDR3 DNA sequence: TGTGCCAGCAGCGTAGAGTCGGCGAGCACAGATACGCAGTATTTT. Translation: CASSVESASTDTQYF.